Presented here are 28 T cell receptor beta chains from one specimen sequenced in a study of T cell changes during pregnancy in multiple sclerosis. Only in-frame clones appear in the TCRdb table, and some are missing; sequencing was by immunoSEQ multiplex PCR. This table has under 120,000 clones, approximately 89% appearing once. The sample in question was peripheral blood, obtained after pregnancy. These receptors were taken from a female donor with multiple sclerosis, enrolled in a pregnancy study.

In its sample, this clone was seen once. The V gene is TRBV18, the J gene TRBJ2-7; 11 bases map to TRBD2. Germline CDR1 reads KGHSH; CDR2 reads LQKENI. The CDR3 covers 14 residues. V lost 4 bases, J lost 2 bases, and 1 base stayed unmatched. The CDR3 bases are TGTGCCAGCTCACGGACTAGCGGGCCCTACGAGCAGTACTTC. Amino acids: CASSRTSGPYEQYF.

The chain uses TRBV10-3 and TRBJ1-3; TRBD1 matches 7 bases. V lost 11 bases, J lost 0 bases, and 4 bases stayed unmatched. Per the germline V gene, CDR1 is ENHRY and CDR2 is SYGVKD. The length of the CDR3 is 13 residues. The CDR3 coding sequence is TGTGCCGCCGGGACAGCCTCTGGAAACACCATATATTTT. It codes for CAAGTASGNTIYF.

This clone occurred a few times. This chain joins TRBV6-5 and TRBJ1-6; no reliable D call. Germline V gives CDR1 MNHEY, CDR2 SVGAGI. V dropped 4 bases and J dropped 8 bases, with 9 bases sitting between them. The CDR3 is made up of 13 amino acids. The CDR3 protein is CASSSRLDSPLHF. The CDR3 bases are TGTGCCAGCAGTTCCAGACTCGATTCACCCCTCCACTTT.

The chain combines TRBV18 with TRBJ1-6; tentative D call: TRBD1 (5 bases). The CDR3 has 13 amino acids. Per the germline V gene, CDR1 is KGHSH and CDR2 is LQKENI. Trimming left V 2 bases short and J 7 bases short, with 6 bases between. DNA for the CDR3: TGTGCCAGCTCACCAGGGGCGAATTCACCCCTCCACTTT. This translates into CASSPGANSPLHF.

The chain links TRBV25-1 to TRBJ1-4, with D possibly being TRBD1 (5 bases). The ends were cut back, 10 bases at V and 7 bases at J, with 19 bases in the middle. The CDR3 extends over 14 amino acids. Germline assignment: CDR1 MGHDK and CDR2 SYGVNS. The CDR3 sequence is CATSNLGQGEKLFF. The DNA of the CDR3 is TGTGCCACCTCTAACTTAGGGCAGGGTGAAAAACTGTTTTTT. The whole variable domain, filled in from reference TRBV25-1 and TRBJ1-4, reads EADIYQTPRYLVIGTGKKITLECSQTMGHDKMYWYQQDPGMELHLIHYSYGVNSTEKGDLSSESTVSRIRTEHFPLTLESARPSHTSQYLCATSNLGQGEKLFFGSGTQLSVL.

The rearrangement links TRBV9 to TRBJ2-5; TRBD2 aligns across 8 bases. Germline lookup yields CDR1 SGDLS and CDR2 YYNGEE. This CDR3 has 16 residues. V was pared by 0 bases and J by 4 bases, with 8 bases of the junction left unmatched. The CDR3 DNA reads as TGTGCCAGCAGCGTAGAGGTCGGGGGGGCTTTAGAGACCCAGTACTTC. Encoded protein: CASSVEVGGALETQYF.

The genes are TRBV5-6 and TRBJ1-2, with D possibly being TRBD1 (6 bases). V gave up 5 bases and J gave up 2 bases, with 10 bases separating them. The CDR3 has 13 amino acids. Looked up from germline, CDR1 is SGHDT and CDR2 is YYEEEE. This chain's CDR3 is CASRWGGNYGYTF. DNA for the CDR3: TGTGCCAGCAGGTGGGGGGGCAACTATGGCTACACCTTC.

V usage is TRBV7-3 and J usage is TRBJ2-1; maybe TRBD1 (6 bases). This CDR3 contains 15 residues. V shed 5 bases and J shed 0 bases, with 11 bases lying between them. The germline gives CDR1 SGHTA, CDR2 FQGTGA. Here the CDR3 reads CASSNGQPSYNEQFF. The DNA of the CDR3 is TGTGCCAGCAGCAACGGACAGCCCTCCTACAATGAGCAGTTCTTC.

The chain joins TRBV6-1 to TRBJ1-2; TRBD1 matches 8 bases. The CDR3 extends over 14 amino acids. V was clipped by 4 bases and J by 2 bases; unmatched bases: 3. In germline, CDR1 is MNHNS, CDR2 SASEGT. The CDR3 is CASSGTGSNYGYTF. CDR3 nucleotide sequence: TGTGCCAGCAGTGGGACAGGGTCCAACTATGGCTACACCTTC.

This chain's CDR3 is CASSKAFPSYEQYF. CDR3 DNA: TGTGCCAGCAGCAAAGCTTTCCCCAGCTACGAGCAGTACTTC. The J gene is TRBJ2-7, the V gene TRBV21-1; the table calls TRBD1, which could not be checked here. TRBV21-1 corresponds to a pseudogene. This CDR3 spans 14 amino acids.

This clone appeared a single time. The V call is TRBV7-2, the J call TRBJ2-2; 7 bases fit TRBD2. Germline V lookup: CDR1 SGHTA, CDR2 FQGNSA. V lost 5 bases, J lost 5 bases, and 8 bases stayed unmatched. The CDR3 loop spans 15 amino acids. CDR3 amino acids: CASSPQNGGTGELFF. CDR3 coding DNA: TGTGCCAGCAGCCCCCAAAACGGGGGGACCGGGGAGCTGTTTTTT.

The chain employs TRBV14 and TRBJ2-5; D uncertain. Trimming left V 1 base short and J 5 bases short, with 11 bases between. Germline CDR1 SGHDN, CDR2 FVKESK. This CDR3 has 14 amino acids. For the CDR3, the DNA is TGTGCCAGCAGCCAAGCGAGGTTACGGGAGACCCAGTACTTC. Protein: CASSQARLRETQYF.

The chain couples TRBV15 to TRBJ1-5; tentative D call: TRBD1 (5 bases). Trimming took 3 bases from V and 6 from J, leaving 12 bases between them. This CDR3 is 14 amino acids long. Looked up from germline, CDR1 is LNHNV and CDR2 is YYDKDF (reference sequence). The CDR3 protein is CATSRAGGVQPQHF. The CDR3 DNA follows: TGTGCCACCAGCAGGGCCGGGGGGGTTCAGCCCCAGCATTTT.

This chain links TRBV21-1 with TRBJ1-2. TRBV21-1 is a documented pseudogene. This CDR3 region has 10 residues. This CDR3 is CASLDYGYTF. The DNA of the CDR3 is TGTGCCAGCCTTGACTATGGCTACACCTTC.

The CDR3 region is CASGRPQGPDTQYF. The CDR3 DNA reads as TGTGCCAGCGGCAGGCCTCAAGGTCCAGATACGCAGTATTTT. J is TRBJ2-3 and V is TRBV6-5; D not resolved. Per germline, CDR1 MNHEY and CDR2 SVGAGI. V shed 8 bases and J shed 4 bases, with 16 bases lying between them. The CDR3 runs 14 residues.

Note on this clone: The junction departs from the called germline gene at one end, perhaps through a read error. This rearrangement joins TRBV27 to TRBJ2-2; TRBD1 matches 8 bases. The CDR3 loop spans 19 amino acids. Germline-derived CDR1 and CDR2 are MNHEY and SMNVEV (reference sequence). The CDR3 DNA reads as TGTGCCAGCAGTCTATCGACAGGGGACGCGGAGTCGAACACCGGGGAGCTGTTTTTT. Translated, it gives CASSLSTGDAESNTGELFF.

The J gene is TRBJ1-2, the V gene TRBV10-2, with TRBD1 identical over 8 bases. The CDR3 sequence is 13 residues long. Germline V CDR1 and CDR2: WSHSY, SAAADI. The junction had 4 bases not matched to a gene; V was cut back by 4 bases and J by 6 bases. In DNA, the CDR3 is TGCGCCAGCAGTGGACAGGGGTCCGATGGCTACACCTTC. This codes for CASSGQGSDGYTF.

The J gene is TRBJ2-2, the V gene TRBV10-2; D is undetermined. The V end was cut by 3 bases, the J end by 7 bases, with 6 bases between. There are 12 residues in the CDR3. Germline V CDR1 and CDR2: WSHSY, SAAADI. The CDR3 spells CASSEYLGELFF. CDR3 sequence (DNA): TGCGCCAGCAGTGAATATCTCGGGGAGCTGTTTTTT.

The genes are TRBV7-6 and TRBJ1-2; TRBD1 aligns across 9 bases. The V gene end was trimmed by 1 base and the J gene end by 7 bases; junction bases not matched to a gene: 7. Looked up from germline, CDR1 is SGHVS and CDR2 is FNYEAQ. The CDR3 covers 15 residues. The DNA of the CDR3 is TGTGCCAGCAGCTTAGGAGGGACAGGGTCAAGTGGCTACACCTTC. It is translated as CASSLGGTGSSGYTF. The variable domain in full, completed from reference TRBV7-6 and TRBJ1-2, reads GAGVSQSPRYKVTKRGQDVALRCDPISGHVSLYWYRQALGQGPEFLTYFNYEAQQDKSGLPNDRFSAERPEGSISTLTIQRTEQRDSAMYRCASSLGGTGSSGYTFGSGTRLTVV.

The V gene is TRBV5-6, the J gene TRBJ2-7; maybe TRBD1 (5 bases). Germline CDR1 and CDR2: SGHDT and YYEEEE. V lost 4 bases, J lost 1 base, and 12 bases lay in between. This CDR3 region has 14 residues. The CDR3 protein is CASSRQSKSYEQYF. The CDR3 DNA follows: TGTGCCAGCAGCCGACAGTCCAAATCCTACGAGCAGTACTTC.

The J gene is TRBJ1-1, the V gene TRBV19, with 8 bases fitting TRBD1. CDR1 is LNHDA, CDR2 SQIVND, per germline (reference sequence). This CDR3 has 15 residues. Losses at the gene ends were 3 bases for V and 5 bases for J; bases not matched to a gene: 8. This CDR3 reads CASSIAGGGLTEAFF. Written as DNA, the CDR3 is TGTGCCAGTAGTATTGCAGGGGGCGGGTTGACTGAAGCTTTCTTT.

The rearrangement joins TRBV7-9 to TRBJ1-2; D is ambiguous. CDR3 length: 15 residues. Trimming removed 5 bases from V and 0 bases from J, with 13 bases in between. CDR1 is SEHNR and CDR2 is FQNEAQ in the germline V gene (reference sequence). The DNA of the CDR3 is TGTGCCAGCAGCAAAGGCGGGATAACTAACTATGGCTACACCTTC. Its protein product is CASSKGGITNYGYTF.

Written as DNA, the CDR3 is TGCAGCACAGACAGGGGGCGGTCGTATGGCTACACCTTC. This sequence encodes CSTDRGRSYGYTF. The chain has TRBV29-1 and TRBJ1-2, with 10 bases identical to TRBD1. The germline V gene encodes CDR1 SQVTM and CDR2 ANQGSEA. J lost 5 bases, V lost 8 bases, and 8 bases had no gene match. The CDR3 loop spans 13 amino acids.

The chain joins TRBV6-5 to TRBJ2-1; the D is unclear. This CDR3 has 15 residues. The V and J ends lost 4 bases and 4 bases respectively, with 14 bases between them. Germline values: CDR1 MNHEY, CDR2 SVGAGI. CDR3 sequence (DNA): TGTGCCAGCAGTTTGAGCGACTCGGCTTACAATGAGCAGTTCTTC. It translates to CASSLSDSAYNEQFF.

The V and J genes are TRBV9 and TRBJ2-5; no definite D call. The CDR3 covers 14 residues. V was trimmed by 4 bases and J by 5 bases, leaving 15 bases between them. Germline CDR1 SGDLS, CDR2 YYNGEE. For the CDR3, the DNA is TGTGCCAGCAGCCCAACCTCGCTTCGGGAGACCCAGTACTTC. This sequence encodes CASSPTSLRETQYF.

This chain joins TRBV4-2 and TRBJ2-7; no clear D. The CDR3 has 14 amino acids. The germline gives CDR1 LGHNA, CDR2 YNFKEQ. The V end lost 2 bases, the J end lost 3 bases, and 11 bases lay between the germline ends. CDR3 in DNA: TGTGCCAGCAGCCAAACGACAAGTATCTACGAGCAGTACTTC. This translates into CASSQTTSIYEQYF.

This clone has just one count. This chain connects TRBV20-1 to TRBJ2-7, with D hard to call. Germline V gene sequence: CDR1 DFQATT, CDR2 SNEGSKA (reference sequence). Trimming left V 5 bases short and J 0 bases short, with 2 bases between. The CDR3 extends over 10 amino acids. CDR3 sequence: CSAHSYEQYF. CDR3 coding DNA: TGCAGTGCTCACTCCTACGAGCAGTACTTC.

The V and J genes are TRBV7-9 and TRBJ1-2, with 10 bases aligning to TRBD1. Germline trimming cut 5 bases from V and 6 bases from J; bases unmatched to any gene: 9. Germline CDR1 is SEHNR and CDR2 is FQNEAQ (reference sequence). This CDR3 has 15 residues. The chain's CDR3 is CASSPGQGKMDGYTF. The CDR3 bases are TGTGCCAGCAGCCCGGGACAGGGGAAGATGGATGGCTACACCTTC.